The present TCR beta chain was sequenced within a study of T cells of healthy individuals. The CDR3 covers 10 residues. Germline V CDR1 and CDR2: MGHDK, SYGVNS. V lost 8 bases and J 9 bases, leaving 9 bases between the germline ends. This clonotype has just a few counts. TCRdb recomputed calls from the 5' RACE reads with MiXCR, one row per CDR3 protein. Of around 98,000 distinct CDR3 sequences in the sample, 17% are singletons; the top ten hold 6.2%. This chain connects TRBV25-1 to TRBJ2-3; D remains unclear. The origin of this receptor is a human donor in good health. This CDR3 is CASERITQYF. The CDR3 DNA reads TGTGCCAGCGAACGGATAACGCAGTATTTT.